These 9 T cell receptor beta chains were all obtained from the same sample, sequenced in a study of Tregs in tolerant kidney transplant recipients. The nonmyeloablative bone marrow transplants came from related graft donors, with transient mixed chimerism. Measured with immunoSEQ multiplex PCR; TCRdb has only the in-frame clones, and not every one. The table has tens of thousands of clones, 91% seen once. The source material was CD8+ T cells from blood (PBMCs), sampled 24 months after the transplant. These receptors were obtained from a human patient who received a combined kidney and bone marrow transplant. Some T cells may trace back to the graft donor.

The chain is built from TRBV9 and TRBJ2-3; 7 bases match TRBD2. This CDR3 is built from 15 residues. V gave up 3 bases and J gave up 0 bases; unmatched junction bases: 4. Per germline, CDR1 SGDLS and CDR2 YYNGEE. The CDR3 sequence: CASSDGTTSTDTQYF. The CDR3 nucleotides read TGTGCCAGCAGCGACGGGACTACTAGCACAGATACGCAGTATTTT.

The CDR3 reads CASSHPDRGVYGYTF. DNA for the CDR3: TGTGCCAGCAGCCACCCCGACAGGGGTGTCTATGGCTACACCTTC. This sequence joins TRBV13 and TRBJ1-2, with 8 bases lining up with TRBD1. Germline trimming cut 5 bases from V and 4 bases from J; bases unmatched to any gene: 9. CDR1 is PRHDT, CDR2 FYEKMQ, per germline (reference sequence). The CDR3 consists of 15 residues.

This sequence joins TRBV5-1 and TRBJ2-1; maybe TRBD2 (6 bases). This CDR3 is 14 amino acids long. V shed 0 bases and J shed 7 bases, with 11 bases lying between them. Germline lookup yields CDR1 SGHRS and CDR2 YFSETQ. CDR3 coding DNA: TGCGCCAGCAGCTTGGGTGGAGGGATGAATGAGCAGTTCTTC. Translation: CASSLGGGMNEQFF.

This chain uses TRBV19 with TRBJ2-3; D is possibly TRBD1 (5 bases). Trimming left V 2 bases short and J 2 bases short, with 8 bases between. The CDR3 runs 14 residues. Looked up from germline, CDR1 is LNHDA and CDR2 is SQIVND (reference sequence). The CDR3 spells CASSIRQHTDTQYF. The CDR3 DNA reads TGTGCCAGTAGTATAAGACAGCACACAGATACGCAGTATTTT.

This chain joins TRBV9 and TRBJ2-7; TRBD1 might be the D (5 bases). The V gene's germline CDR1 is SGDLS and CDR2 YYNGEE. V was clipped by 0 bases and J by 4 bases, with 17 bases between them. This CDR3 has 16 residues. Written as DNA, the CDR3 is TGTGCCAGCAGCGTAGCTAGGACAACACCCCGTTACGAGCAGTACTTC. Protein: CASSVARTTPRYEQYF.

This chain uses TRBV2 with TRBJ1-3; tentatively, D is TRBD1 (6 bases). V lost 2 bases and J lost 2, with 13 bases in between. CDR1 SNHLY and CDR2 FYNNEI come from the germline V gene. CDR3 length: 16 residues. The CDR3 coding sequence is TGTGCCAGCAGTGAATGGGTTGCAGGGGCTGGAAACACCATATATTTT. Its protein is CASSEWVAGAGNTIYF.

This chain uses TRBV5-5 with TRBJ2-3, with 7 bases that match TRBD2. The V gene end was trimmed by 0 bases and the J gene end by 1 base; junction bases not matched to a gene: 14. This CDR3 contains 19 residues. Germline V gene sequence: CDR1 SGHKS, CDR2 YYEKEE (reference sequence). CDR3 in amino acids: CASSLDKASGPWGTDTQYF. The DNA of the CDR3 is TGTGCCAGCAGCTTGGATAAGGCTAGCGGCCCTTGGGGCACAGATACGCAGTATTTT.

This chain links TRBV11-3 with TRBJ2-2, with 11 bases that match TRBD1. This CDR3 is 11 amino acids long. Germline V gene lookup returns CDR1 SGHNT and CDR2 YENEEA. CDR3 DNA sequence: TGTGGGACAGGGGGCAACGGGGAGCTGTTTTTT. Its translation: CGTGGNGELFF.

Here the CDR3 DNA reads TGTGCCAGCACCAAAATAGGAGGCACTGAAGCTTTCTTT. Its translation: CASTKIGGTEAFF. The chain employs TRBV6-4 and TRBJ1-1, with D unclear. The CDR3 spans 13 residues. The V gene lost 7 bases and the J gene lost 4 bases, with 13 bases spanning the gap. Germline-derived CDR1 and CDR2 are MRHNA and SNTAGT.